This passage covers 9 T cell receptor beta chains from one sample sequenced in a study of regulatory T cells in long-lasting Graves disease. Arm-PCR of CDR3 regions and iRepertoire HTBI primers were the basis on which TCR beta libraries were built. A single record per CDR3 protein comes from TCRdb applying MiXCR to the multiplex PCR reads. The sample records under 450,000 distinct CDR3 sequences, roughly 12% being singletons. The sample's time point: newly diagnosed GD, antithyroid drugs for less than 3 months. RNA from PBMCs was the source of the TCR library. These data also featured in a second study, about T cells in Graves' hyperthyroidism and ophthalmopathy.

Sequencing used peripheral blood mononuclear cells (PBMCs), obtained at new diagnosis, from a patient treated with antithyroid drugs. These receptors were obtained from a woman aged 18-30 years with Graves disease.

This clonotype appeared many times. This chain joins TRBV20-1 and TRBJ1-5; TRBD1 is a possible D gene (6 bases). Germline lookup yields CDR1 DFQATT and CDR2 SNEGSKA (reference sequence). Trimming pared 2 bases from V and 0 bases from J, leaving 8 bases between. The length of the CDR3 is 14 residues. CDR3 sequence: CSARQGFSNQPQHF. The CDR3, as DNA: TGCAGTGCTAGACAGGGGTTTAGCAATCAGCCCCAGCATTTT.

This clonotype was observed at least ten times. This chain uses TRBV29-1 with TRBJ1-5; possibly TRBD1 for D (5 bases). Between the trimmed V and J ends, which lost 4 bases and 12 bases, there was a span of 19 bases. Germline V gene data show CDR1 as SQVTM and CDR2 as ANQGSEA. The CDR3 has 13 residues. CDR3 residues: CSVVGGEGLDQHF. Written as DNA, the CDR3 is TGCAGCGTTGTGGGAGGGGAGGGGCTCGACCAGCATTTT.

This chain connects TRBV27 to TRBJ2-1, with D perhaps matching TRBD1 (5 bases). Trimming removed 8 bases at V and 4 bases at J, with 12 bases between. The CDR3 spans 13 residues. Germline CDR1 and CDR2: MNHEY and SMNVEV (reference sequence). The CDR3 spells CASSGRTYNEQFF. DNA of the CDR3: TGTGCCAGCTCGGGCAGGACATACAATGAGCAGTTCTTC.

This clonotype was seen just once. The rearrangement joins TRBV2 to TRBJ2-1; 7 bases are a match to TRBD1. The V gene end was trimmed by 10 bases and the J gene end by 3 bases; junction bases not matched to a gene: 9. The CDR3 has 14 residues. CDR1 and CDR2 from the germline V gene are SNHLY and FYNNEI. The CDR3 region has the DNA TGTGCCACCCGGAGGCAGGGGGACTACAATGAGCAGTTCTTC. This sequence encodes CATRRQGDYNEQFF. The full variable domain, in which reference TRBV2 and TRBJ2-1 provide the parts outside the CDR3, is EPEVTQTPSHQVTQMGQEVILRCVPISNHLYFYWYRQILGQKVEFLVSFYNNEISEKSEIFDDQFSVERPDGSNFTLKIRSTKLEDSAMYFCATRRQGDYNEQFFGPGTRLTVL.

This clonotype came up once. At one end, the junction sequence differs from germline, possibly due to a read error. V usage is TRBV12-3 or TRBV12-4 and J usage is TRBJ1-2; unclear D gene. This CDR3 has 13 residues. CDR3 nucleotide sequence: TGTCCCAGCAGTTTAGCGGGAAACTATGGCTACACCTTC. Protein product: CPSSLAGNYGYTF.

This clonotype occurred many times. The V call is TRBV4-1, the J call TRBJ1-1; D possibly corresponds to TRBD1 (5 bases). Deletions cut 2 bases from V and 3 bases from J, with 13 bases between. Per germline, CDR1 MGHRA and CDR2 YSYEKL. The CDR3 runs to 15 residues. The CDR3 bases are TGCGCCAGCAGCCAAACGACGGGGCGGGACACTGAAGCTTTCTTT. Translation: CASSQTTGRDTEAFF.

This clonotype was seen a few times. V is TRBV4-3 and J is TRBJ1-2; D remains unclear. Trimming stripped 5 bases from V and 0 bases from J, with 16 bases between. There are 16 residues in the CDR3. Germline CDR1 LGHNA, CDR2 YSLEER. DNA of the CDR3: TGCGCCAGCAGCTCACAAGCCGGCGGGGCTAACTATGGCTACACCTTC. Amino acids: CASSSQAGGANYGYTF.

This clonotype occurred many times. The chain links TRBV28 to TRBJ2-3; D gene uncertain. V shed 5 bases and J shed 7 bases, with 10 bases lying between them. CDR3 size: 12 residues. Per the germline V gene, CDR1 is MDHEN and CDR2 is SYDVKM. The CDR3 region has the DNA TGTGCCAGCAGTCTCGACTCGAATACGCAGTATTTT. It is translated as CASSLDSNTQYF.

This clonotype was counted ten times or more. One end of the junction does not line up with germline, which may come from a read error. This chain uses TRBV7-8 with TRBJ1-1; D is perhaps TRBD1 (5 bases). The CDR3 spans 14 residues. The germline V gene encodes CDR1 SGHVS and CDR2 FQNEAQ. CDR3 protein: CASSLGAGNPEAFF. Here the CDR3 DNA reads TGTGCCAGCAGCCTCGGGGCAGGGAACCCTGAAGCTTTCTTT.